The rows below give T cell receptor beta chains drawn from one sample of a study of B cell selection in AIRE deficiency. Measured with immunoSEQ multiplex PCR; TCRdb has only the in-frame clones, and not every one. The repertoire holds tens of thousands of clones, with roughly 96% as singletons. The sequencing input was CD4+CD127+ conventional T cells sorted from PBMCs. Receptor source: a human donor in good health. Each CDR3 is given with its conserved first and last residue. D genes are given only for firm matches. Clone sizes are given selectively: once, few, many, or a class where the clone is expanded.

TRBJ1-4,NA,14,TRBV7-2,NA,CASSSQSGREKLFF,TGTGCCAGCAGCTCCCAATCGGGGAGGGAAAAACTGTTTTTT
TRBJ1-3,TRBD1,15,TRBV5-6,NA,CASSHRGFSGNTIYF,TGTGCCAGCAGCCACAGGGGATTCTCTGGAAACACCATATATTTT
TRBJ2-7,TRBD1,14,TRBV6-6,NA,CASSYGTEYDEQYF,TGTGCCAGCAGTTACGGGACAGAATACGACGAGCAGTACTTC
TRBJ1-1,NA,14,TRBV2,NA,CASSDRVMNTEAFF,TGTGCCAGCAGTGATCGGGTGATGAACACTGAAGCTTTCTTT
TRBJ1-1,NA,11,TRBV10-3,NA,CAIGLNTEAFF,TGTGCCATCGGACTAAACACTGAAGCTTTCTTT
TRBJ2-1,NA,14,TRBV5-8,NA,CASSFSRSYNEQFF,TGTGCCAGCAGCTTCTCGCGGTCCTACAATGAGCAGTTCTTC
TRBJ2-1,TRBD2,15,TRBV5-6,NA,CASSLELAGEGEQFF,TGTGCCAGCAGCTTGGAACTAGCGGGGGAAGGGGAGCAGTTCTTC
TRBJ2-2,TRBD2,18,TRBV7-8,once,CASSTRASGGAGGGELFF,TGTGCCAGCAGCACGCGAGCTAGCGGGGGGGCCGGAGGCGGGGAGCTGTTTTTT
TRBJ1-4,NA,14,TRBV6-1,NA,CASSEDGGNEKLFF,TGTGCCAGCAGTGAAGACGGGGGAAATGAAAAACTGTTTTTT
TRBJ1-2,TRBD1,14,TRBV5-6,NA,CASSLLGTGHGYTF,TGTGCCAGCAGCTTGTTAGGGACAGGGCATGGCTACACCTTC
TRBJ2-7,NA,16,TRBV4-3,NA,CASSQDRAGGNYEQYF,TGCGCCAGCAGCCAAGATCGGGCAGGGGGGAACTACGAGCAGTACTTC
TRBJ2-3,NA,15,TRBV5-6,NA,CASSLGFNPSDTQYF,TGTGCCAGCAGCTTGGGGTTTAACCCCTCCGATACGCAGTATTTT
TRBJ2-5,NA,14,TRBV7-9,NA,CASSLAGGQETQYF,TGTGCCAGCAGCTTAGCAGGGGGTCAAGAGACCCAGTACTTC
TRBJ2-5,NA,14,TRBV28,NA,CATAGEQNSGEQYF,TGTGCCACGGCAGGGGAGCAGAACTCGGGGGAGCAGTACTTC
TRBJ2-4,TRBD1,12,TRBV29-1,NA,CSVRTGRNIQYF,TGCAGCGTGCGGACAGGGAGGAACATTCAGTACTTC
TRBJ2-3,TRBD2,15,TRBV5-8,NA,CASNPTSGGADTQYF,TGTGCCAGCAACCCGACTAGCGGGGGTGCAGATACGCAGTATTTT
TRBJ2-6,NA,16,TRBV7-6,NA,CASSPGRSSGANVLTF,TGTGCCAGCAGCCCAGGACGGAGCTCTGGGGCCAACGTCCTGACTTTC
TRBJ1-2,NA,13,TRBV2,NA,CASSERGADGYTF,TGTGCCAGCAGCGAAAGGGGGGCGGATGGCTACACCTTC
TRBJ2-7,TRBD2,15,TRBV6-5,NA,CASSPREAGSVEQYF,TGTGCCAGCAGCCCCAGGGAAGCGGGGAGTGTTGAGCAGTACTTC
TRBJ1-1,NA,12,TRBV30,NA,CAWSWGDTEAFF,TGTGCCTGGAGTTGGGGGGACACTGAAGCTTTCTTT
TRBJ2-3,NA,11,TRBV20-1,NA,CSAKLLDTQYF,TGCAGTGCTAAATTACTAGATACGCAGTATTTT
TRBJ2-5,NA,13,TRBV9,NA,CASSPSWGETQYF,TGTGCCAGCAGCCCTTCCTGGGGGGAGACCCAGTACTTC
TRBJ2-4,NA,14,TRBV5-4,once,CASSLGGDKNIQYF,TGTGCCAGCAGCTTAGGAGGGGATAAAAACATTCAGTACTTC
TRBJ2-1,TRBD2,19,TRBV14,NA,CASSRTRGVRPLSYNEQFF,TGTGCCAGCAGCCGGACCCGGGGGGTTAGGCCCCTGTCCTACAATGAGCAGTTCTTC
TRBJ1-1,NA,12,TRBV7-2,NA,CASSLRGAEAFF,TGTGCCAGCAGCTTACGGGGGGCGGAAGCTTTCTTT
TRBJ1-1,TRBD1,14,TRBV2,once,CASRGTGWLTEAFF,TGTGCCAGCAGAGGGACAGGGTGGTTGACTGAAGCTTTCTTT
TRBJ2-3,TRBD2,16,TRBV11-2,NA,CASSSRTSGSTDTQYF,TGTGCCAGCAGCTCCAGGACTAGCGGGAGCACAGATACGCAGTATTTT
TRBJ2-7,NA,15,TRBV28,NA,CASTPGIIQSYEQYF,TGTGCCAGCACTCCCGGGATCATACAATCCTACGAGCAGTACTTC
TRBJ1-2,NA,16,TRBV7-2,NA,CASSLASGGSDYGYTF,TGTGCCAGCAGCTTAGCGTCCGGGGGATCGGACTATGGCTACACCTTC
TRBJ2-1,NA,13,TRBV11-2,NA,CASSLDRRGEQFF,TGTGCCAGCAGCTTAGATCGACGGGGTGAGCAGTTCTTC
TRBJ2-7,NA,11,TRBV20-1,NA,CSARLGYEQYF,TGCAGTGCTAGATTAGGCTACGAGCAGTACTTC
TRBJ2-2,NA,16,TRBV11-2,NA,CASSLDTRANTGELFF,TGTGCCAGCAGCTTAGATACTAGGGCGAACACCGGGGAGCTGTTTTTT
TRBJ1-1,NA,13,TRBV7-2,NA,CASSNSGQREAFF,TGTGCCAGCAGCAATAGCGGACAGAGGGAAGCTTTCTTT
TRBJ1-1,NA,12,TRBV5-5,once,CASSLVSTEAFF,TGTGCCAGCAGCTTGGTGTCCACTGAAGCTTTCTTT